This entry lists 15 T cell receptor beta chains sequenced from one sample in a study of T-cell reconstitution after alpha-beta-depleted transplantation in children. A TCRbeta library incorporating unique molecular identifiers was prepared. TCRdb redid the calling of the PCR reads with MiXCR, one entry per CDR3 protein. The sample includes about 540,000 distinct CDR3 sequences, approximately 16% seen only once; the top ten take 3.3%. The sequences come from PBMCs from the stem cell graft donor, collected from the stem cell graft. The receptors were sampled from a human donor who donated a stem cell graft to a child with acute lymphoblastic leukemia.

This clonotype has more than one count but fewer than ten. The chain links TRBV27 to TRBJ2-7; 7 bases are shared with TRBD1. Looked up from germline, CDR1 is MNHEY and CDR2 is SMNVEV (reference sequence). The V gene end was trimmed by 5 bases and the J gene end by 3 bases; junction bases not matched to a gene: 7. This CDR3 comprises 14 residues. This chain's CDR3 is CASSPGTANYEQYF. The DNA of the CDR3 is TGTGCCAGCAGTCCCGGGACAGCCAACTACGAGCAGTACTTC.

This clonotype was found a few times. The chain carries TRBV25-1 and TRBJ2-7; 14 bases agree with TRBD2. Germline CDR1 MGHDK, CDR2 SYGVNS. The trim removed 5 bases at V and 4 bases at J, leaving 4 bases unmatched. CDR3 length equals 15 residues. The CDR3 bases are TGTGCCAGCAGTTTCCGGACTAGCGGGAGGTACGAGCAGTACTTC. Amino acid sequence: CASSFRTSGRYEQYF.

This clonotype came up many times. The rearrangement uses TRBV11-2 and TRBJ2-1; D unresolved. This CDR3 has 13 residues. Germline V gene data show CDR1 as SGHAT and CDR2 as FQNNGV. V lost 3 bases and J 4 bases, leaving 7 bases between the germline ends. CDR3 in DNA: TGTGCCAGCAGCTTGTGGCTTTACAATGAGCAGTTCTTC. Its protein product is CASSLWLYNEQFF.

The chain joins TRBV4-2 to TRBJ2-4; D is ambiguous. V lost 1 base and J 5 bases, leaving 6 bases between the germline ends. The CDR3 extends over 13 amino acids. Germline V CDR1 and CDR2: LGHNA, YNFKEQ. The CDR3 here is CASSQGLQNIQYF. The CDR3 nucleotides read TGTGCCAGCAGCCAAGGTTTACAAAACATTCAGTACTTC.

This clonotype has just a few counts. This chain links TRBV6-2 or TRBV6-3 with TRBJ2-1; 9 bases line up with TRBD1. The V segment lost 0 bases and the J segment 10 bases; nucleotides outside the gene matches: 10. This CDR3 spans 16 amino acids. Germline V gives CDR1 MNHEY, CDR2 SVGEGT. CDR3 in amino acids: CASSYSAGTGSLEQFF. The DNA for the CDR3 is TGTGCCAGCAGTTACTCTGCCGGGACAGGGTCTTTAGAGCAGTTCTTC.

In its sample, this clonotype was seen a few times. This chain connects TRBV7-9 to TRBJ2-3, with no clear D. Germline values: CDR1 SEHNR, CDR2 FQNEAQ (reference sequence). V lost 4 bases to trimming and J lost 6 bases, with 8 bases between them. This CDR3 has 12 amino acids. The CDR3: CASSSSVDTQYF. CDR3 DNA: TGTGCCAGCAGCTCCTCCGTGGATACGCAGTATTTT.

Many counts were recorded for this clonotype. The V and J genes are TRBV21-1 and TRBJ2-1. TRBV21-1 is a pseudogene. The CDR3 loop spans 16 amino acids. The CDR3 region has the DNA TGTGCCAGCAGCAATTATCCTAGCAACTCCTACAATGAGCAGTTCTTC. This gives the protein CASSNYPSNSYNEQFF.

This clonotype occurred a few times. This sequence joins TRBV7-9 and TRBJ2-3; D gene unclear. This CDR3 has 14 amino acids. Germline values: CDR1 SEHNR, CDR2 FQNEAQ (reference sequence). Trimming took off 5 bases at V and 2 bases at J, with 11 bases between the two ends. The chain's CDR3 is CASSRSIYTDTQYF. The CDR3 nucleotides read TGTGCCAGCAGCCGTAGCATCTACACAGATACGCAGTATTTT.

With respect to this clonotype: One junction end disagrees with the germline gene, perhaps due to a read error. The chain uses TRBV12-3 or TRBV12-4 and TRBJ1-4, with D tentatively TRBD1 (6 bases). There are 12 residues in the CDR3. CDR3 sequence (DNA): TGTGCCAGCAGTGGAACCGGACAGAGCCATAGTTTT. This translates into CASSGTGQSHSF.

The chain links TRBV7-9 to TRBJ2-7; a weak D match, TRBD2 (5 bases). This CDR3 is built from 14 residues. V was shortened by 5 bases and J by 3 bases, with 14 bases between the two germline ends. CDR1 and CDR2 from the germline V gene are SEHNR and FQNEAQ (reference sequence). The CDR3 sequence is CASSAQLRGYEQYF. The CDR3, as DNA: TGTGCCAGCAGCGCACAACTCCGGGGCTACGAGCAGTACTTC.

This clonotype was seen many times. The chain carries TRBV5-1 and TRBJ2-1, with 8 bases fitting TRBD2. Per the germline V gene, CDR1 is SGHRS and CDR2 is YFSETQ. The CDR3 is 16 residues long. V lost 0 bases and J lost 0; bases outside the gene matches: 2. The CDR3 DNA is TGCGCCAGCAGCTTGGCGGGGGGGCCCTCCTACAATGAGCAGTTCTTC. Translating it yields CASSLAGGPSYNEQFF.

The chain combines TRBV4-1 with TRBJ1-1, with D maybe TRBD1 (6 bases). V was trimmed by 1 base and J by 5 bases, leaving 14 bases between them. The CDR3 contains 15 residues. The germline gives CDR1 MGHRA, CDR2 YSYEKL. CDR3 DNA sequence: TGCGCCAGCAGCCAAGGGGTCCCAGGGGTTACTGAAGCTTTCTTT. Residues: CASSQGVPGVTEAFF.

The rearrangement links TRBV7-8 to TRBJ2-2, with D unresolved. The V end was cut by 4 bases, the J end by 0 bases, with 18 bases between. The CDR3 is made up of 18 amino acids. The germline CDR1 and CDR2 sequences are SGHVS and FQNEAQ. The CDR3 protein is CASSSLRHSPSNTGELFF. Here the CDR3 DNA reads TGTGCCAGCAGCTCGCTTAGGCACTCACCATCGAACACCGGGGAGCTGTTTTTT.

This chain connects TRBV5-1 to TRBJ2-5; D tentatively fits TRBD1 or TRBD2 (5 bases each). Trimming pared 0 bases from V and 1 base from J, leaving 19 bases between. The germline gives CDR1 SGHRS, CDR2 YFSETQ. This CDR3 has 18 residues. The CDR3 DNA reads as TGCGCCAGCAGCTTGGTACGGGGCAGATTATTGGGCCAAGAGACCCAGTACTTC. Translation gives CASSLVRGRLLGQETQYF.

The V gene is TRBV6-5, the J gene TRBJ1-1; D call uncertain. The length of the CDR3 is 14 residues. Trimming pared 0 bases from V and 1 base from J, leaving 6 bases between. Per the germline V gene, CDR1 is MNHEY and CDR2 is SVGAGI. The CDR3 nucleotides read TGTGCCAGCAGTTACTCGAAGACGAACACTGAAGCTTTCTTT. As protein: CASSYSKTNTEAFF.